The clone carrying this T cell receptor (beta chain) was picked up many times. cDNA libraries for TCR alpha and TCR beta, carrying sample barcodes and UMIs, came from 5'RACE with constant-segment primers. TCRdb re-analysed the 5' RACE reads in MiXCR, keeping a single row per CDR3 protein. The table has 560,000 or so distinct CDR3 sequences, 17% seen once. CDR3 length equals 12 residues. From germline, CDR1 is SGHVS and CDR2 FNYEAQ. Trimming stripped 5 bases from V and 7 bases from J, with 11 bases between. The data are from a study of T-cell memory formation after mild COVID-19. The sample was PBMCs or a T cell subset sorted from them (not recorded which). The clonotype comes from an adult woman who had mild COVID-19 (a few samples of this study predate the infection). Cell type and time point are not known. The V gene is TRBV7-6, the J gene TRBJ2-5, with unresolved D. The CDR3 coding sequence is TGTGCCAGCAGCCCAGGCCTCCGGACCCAGTACTTC. It yields the protein CASSPGLRTQYF. Together with reference TRBV7-6 and TRBJ2-5, the CDR3 gives the full variable domain: GAGVSQSPRYKVTKRGQDVALRCDPISGHVSLYWYRQALGQGPEFLTYFNYEAQQDKSGLPNDRFSAERPEGSISTLTIQRTEQRDSAMYRCASSPGLRTQYFGPGTRLLVL.